Each of the 30 T cell receptor beta chains below was sequenced from the same sample in a study of blood T cells in healthy people across ages. Then a second PCR, running roughly 7 to 12 cycles, was carried out with a sample-barcoded 5' primer and a J-beta primer mix. MiXCR was run by TCRdb on the 5' RACE reads, yielding one entry per CDR3 protein. Here the sample spans about 1.6 million distinct CDR3 sequences, around 35% being singletons. Sequencing was done on a sample of blood. All receptors come from a woman in her thirties in good health.

The chain couples TRBV18 to TRBJ1-6; no definite D call. Germline assignment: CDR1 KGHSH and CDR2 LQKENI. Between the trimmed V and J ends, which lost 4 bases and 6 bases, there was a span of 13 bases. The CDR3 is made up of 15 amino acids. As DNA, the CDR3 is TGTGCCAGCTCACTAATCGTAGGAGTTAATTCACCCCTCCACTTT. This sequence encodes CASSLIVGVNSPLHF.

This clonotype turned up a few times. This chain links TRBV4-1 with TRBJ1-2; 12 positions match TRBD1. Germline-derived CDR1 and CDR2 are MGHRA and YSYEKL. The CDR3 loop spans 15 amino acids. The J segment lost 7 bases and the V segment lost 4 bases, leaving 7 bases of the junction unmatched. In nucleotides, the CDR3 is TGCGCCAGCAGCCTGCTGGGACAGGGGGCCGGTGGCTACACCTTC. Translation: CASSLLGQGAGGYTF.

The V and J genes are TRBV5-6 and TRBJ2-3, with 10 bases identical to TRBD2. The V and J ends lost 3 bases and 0 bases, in that order; junction bases with no gene match: 13. Germline V gene sequence: CDR1 SGHDT, CDR2 YYEEEE. The CDR3 is made up of 19 amino acids. The DNA for the CDR3 is TGTGCCAGCAGCTCGGAAAAGGCTAGCGGGGGCCTAAGCACAGATACGCAGTATTTT. Translating gives CASSSEKASGGLSTDTQYF.

There are a few counts of this clonotype. The genes are TRBV5-1 and TRBJ2-5; 11 positions agree with TRBD1. In germline, CDR1 is SGHRS, CDR2 YFSETQ. With 3 bases clipped from V and 3 bases from J, the junction kept 7 bases outside the gene matches. This CDR3 is built from 16 residues. The CDR3 region has the DNA TGCGCCAGCAGCTCCGGTGGGACAGGGGGAGAAGAGACCCAGTACTTC. Protein product: CASSSGGTGGEETQYF.

The rearrangement joins TRBV19 to TRBJ2-7; D may correspond to TRBD1 or TRBD2 (6 bases each). The length of the CDR3 is 15 residues. Between the trimmed V and J ends, which lost 0 bases and 4 bases, there was a span of 13 bases. The germline V gene has CDR1 LNHDA and CDR2 SQIVND (reference sequence). The CDR3 is CASSIDGGLSYEQYF. CDR3 in DNA: TGTGCCAGTAGTATAGATGGGGGGCTGTCTTACGAGCAGTACTTC.

This clonotype was counted only a few times. V is TRBV27 and J is TRBJ2-5; TRBD2 aligns across 11 bases. CDR1 MNHEY and CDR2 SMNVEV come from the germline V gene (reference sequence). The CDR3 consists of 14 residues. Unmatched junction bases numbered 10, after V lost 5 bases and J lost 11 bases. CDR3 DNA sequence: TGTGCCAGCAGTCCTACTAGCGGGAGAGAGGAGCAGTACTTC. Encoded protein: CASSPTSGREEQYF.

J is TRBJ2-5 and V is TRBV7-6, with D possibly being TRBD2 (5 bases). CDR1 is SGHVS and CDR2 is FNYEAQ in the germline V gene. This CDR3 is 16 amino acids long. V gave up 5 bases and J gave up 4 bases, with 20 bases separating them. The CDR3, as DNA: TGTGCCAGCAGCCTAGGCCCCACTAGTTCCCGAGAGACCCAGTACTTC. Amino acid sequence: CASSLGPTSSRETQYF.

The table lists this clonotype with many counts. J is TRBJ2-1 and V is TRBV11-1; D is uncertain. Looked up from germline, CDR1 is SGHAT and CDR2 is FQDESV (reference sequence). The V end was cut by 5 bases, the J end by 4 bases, with 15 bases between. This CDR3 contains 15 residues. The CDR3 sequence: CASSPEYSDYNEQFF. The CDR3 nucleotides read TGTGCCAGCAGCCCAGAGTATTCAGATTACAATGAGCAGTTCTTC.

This clonotype was recorded many times. This sequence joins TRBV7-9 and TRBJ1-4, with D possibly matching TRBD1 (6 bases). From germline, CDR1 is SEHNR and CDR2 FQNEAQ (reference sequence). Trimming took off 5 bases at V and 7 bases at J, with 14 bases between the two ends. This CDR3 has 14 residues. CDR3 bases: TGTGCCAGCAGCCAAGATCGAGGGGGTGAAAAACTGTTTTTT. Protein sequence: CASSQDRGGEKLFF.

The rearrangement joins TRBV5-1 to TRBJ2-2; 9 bases map to TRBD2. Germline assignment: CDR1 SGHRS and CDR2 YFSETQ. Losses at the gene ends were 6 bases for V and 5 bases for J; bases not matched to a gene: 5. This CDR3 is 14 amino acids long. The CDR3 coding sequence is TGCGCCAGCACGTTAGCGGGAGAGACCGGGGAGCTGTTTTTT. This gives the protein CASTLAGETGELFF.

The CDR3 bases are TGCAGCCTGCGGACAGGGGCGTACACTGAAGCTTTCTTT. Its translation is CSLRTGAYTEAFF. The chain has TRBV29-1 and TRBJ1-1, with 9 nucleotides matching TRBD1. V was clipped by 8 bases and J by 3 bases; unmatched bases: 7. Germline V gives CDR1 SQVTM, CDR2 ANQGSEA. This CDR3 has 13 residues.

CDR3 residues: CASSSEAGNSYEQYF. CDR3 nucleotides: TGCGCCAGCAGCTCGGAAGCCGGGAACTCCTACGAGCAGTACTTC. The chain recombines TRBV5-1 with TRBJ2-7, with D perhaps TRBD2 (5 bases). The CDR3 totals 15 residues. Germline CDR1 SGHRS, CDR2 YFSETQ. The germline V and J ends were trimmed by 3 bases and 0 bases, with 13 bases remaining between them.

Only a few counts were recorded for this clonotype. This sequence joins TRBV6-2 or TRBV6-3 and TRBJ2-7; TRBD2 agrees at 11 bases. The V segment lost 2 bases and the J segment 6 bases; nucleotides outside the gene matches: 6. This CDR3 is 15 amino acids long. The germline gives CDR1 MNHEY, CDR2 SVGEGT. The CDR3 protein is CASSYLSGGALEQYF. CDR3 DNA sequence: TGTGCCAGCAGTTACCTTAGCGGGGGGGCCCTCGAGCAGTACTTC.

This clonotype came up a few times. The gene calls are TRBV4-1 and TRBJ1-5; no clear D. The CDR3 contains 14 residues. Per germline, CDR1 MGHRA and CDR2 YSYEKL. V was cut by 8 bases and J by 0 bases, with 11 bases left in between. The CDR3 here is CASGSGHSNQPQHF. Written as DNA, the CDR3 is TGCGCCAGCGGGTCAGGCCATAGCAATCAGCCCCAGCATTTT.

The genes are TRBV27 and TRBJ2-7; 7 bases agree with TRBD2. Germline values: CDR1 MNHEY, CDR2 SMNVEV (reference sequence). With V trimmed by 1 base and J by 2 bases, 11 bases remained unmatched. The CDR3 runs to 17 residues. The CDR3 coding sequence is TGTGCCAGCAGTTTATTCCCCGGGCTAGCGGTCCCCTACGAGCAGTACTTC. As protein: CASSLFPGLAVPYEQYF.

The rearrangement uses TRBV30 and TRBJ2-3; 9 positions match TRBD1. Germline V gene sequence: CDR1 GTSNPN, CDR2 SVGIG (reference sequence). There are 14 residues in the CDR3. With 7 bases clipped from V and 3 bases from J, the junction kept 8 bases outside the gene matches. The CDR3 coding sequence is TGTGCCTTCCGAACAGGGGGCAGGACAGATACGCAGTATTTT. This encodes CAFRTGGRTDTQYF.

The chain links TRBV15 to TRBJ1-5; D uncertain. CDR3 length equals 15 residues. The V gene's germline CDR1 is LNHNV and CDR2 YYDKDF (reference sequence). The germline V and J ends were trimmed by 3 bases and 9 bases, with 18 bases remaining between them. The CDR3 DNA reads TGTGCCACCAGCAGGGACGCAGGCCCGGGATGGCCCCAGCATTTT. The encoded protein is CATSRDAGPGWPQHF.

The chain is built from TRBV20-1 and TRBJ2-3; weak D call: TRBD2 (6 bases). The V gene lost 4 bases and the J gene lost 6 bases, with 11 bases spanning the gap. The V gene's germline CDR1 is DFQATT and CDR2 SNEGSKA (reference sequence). This CDR3 is 12 amino acids long. CDR3 protein: CSANIGGDTQYF. CDR3 bases: TGCAGTGCTAACATTGGGGGGGATACGCAGTATTTT.

This clonotype has just a few counts. The chain combines TRBV20-1 with TRBJ1-1; no reliable D call. This CDR3 is built from 13 residues. CDR1 is DFQATT and CDR2 is SNEGSKA in the germline V gene (reference sequence). Deletions cut 5 bases from V and 7 bases from J, with 17 bases between. The CDR3 bases are TGCAGTGCTCCCCCGGCGGGCATAGGTGAAGCTTTCTTT. Encoded protein: CSAPPAGIGEAFF.

V is TRBV2 and J is TRBJ2-7; D perhaps matches TRBD1 (6 bases). CDR3 size: 14 residues. From germline, CDR1 is SNHLY and CDR2 FYNNEI. Trimming took off 8 bases at V and 0 bases at J, with 14 bases between the two ends. The DNA for the CDR3 is TGTGCCAGCGCAAGGACAGTCCGCTCCTACGAGCAGTACTTC. Amino acids: CASARTVRSYEQYF.

The chain uses TRBV6-1 and TRBJ1-1; no firm D call. V was shortened by 2 bases and J by 6 bases, with 7 bases between the two germline ends. The CDR3 has 12 amino acids. The germline CDR1 and CDR2 sequences are MNHNS and SASEGT. The CDR3 sequence is CASSELRAEAFF. CDR3 bases: TGTGCCAGCAGTGAATTAAGGGCTGAAGCTTTCTTT.

The rearrangement links TRBV24-1 to TRBJ1-1, with 8 nucleotides matching TRBD1. V gave up 10 bases and J gave up 4 bases; unmatched junction bases: 13. The CDR3 is made up of 15 amino acids. The germline V gene encodes CDR1 KGHDR and CDR2 SFDVKD. CDR3 in amino acids: CATRLTGGSCTEAFF. The CDR3 DNA follows: TGTGCCACACGCCTTACAGGGGGAAGTTGCACTGAAGCTTTCTTT.

The chain combines TRBV5-1 with TRBJ2-1; weak D call: TRBD2 (6 bases). The germline V gene encodes CDR1 SGHRS and CDR2 YFSETQ. This CDR3 comprises 18 residues. Between the trimmed V and J ends, which lost 4 bases and 0 bases, there was a span of 20 bases. The CDR3 nucleotides read TGCGCCAGCAGCCCCGGACTTATCGGGGGATCCTCCTACAATGAGCAGTTCTTC. Its translation: CASSPGLIGGSSYNEQFF.

This clonotype was seen only a few times. The V gene is TRBV12-5, the J gene TRBJ2-5, with no clear D. V lost 5 bases and J 2 bases, leaving 15 bases between the germline ends. The CDR3 length is 15 residues. Germline V lookup: CDR1 LGHNT, CDR2 FRNRAP. CDR3 DNA sequence: TGTGCTAGTGGTCCAGCCAAACCCCCACAAGAGACCCAGTACTTC. Residues: CASGPAKPPQETQYF.

The genes are TRBV7-8 and TRBJ2-7; 7 bases map to TRBD2. Germline CDR1 SGHVS, CDR2 FQNEAQ. CDR3 length: 16 amino acids. After removal of 5 bases from V and 3 bases from J, the junction contained 13 bases not matched to a gene. The CDR3 DNA reads TGTGCCAGCAGCGACATCGGGAGGACACCTTTCTACGAGCAGTACTTC. Encoded protein: CASSDIGRTPFYEQYF.

The chain has TRBV29-1 and TRBJ2-3; 9 bases align to TRBD1. V lost 1 base, J lost 4 bases, and 3 bases stayed unmatched. Germline CDR1 reads SQVTM; CDR2 reads ANQGSEA. The CDR3 totals 14 residues. CDR3 nucleotides: TGCAGCGTTGAAGGGGACAGGGCCCCAGATACGCAGTATTTT. It is translated as CSVEGDRAPDTQYF.

About this clonotype: The CDR3 does not close with the conserved phenylalanine or tryptophan, likely indicating a read error. The chain couples TRBV29-1 to TRBJ1-2; possibly TRBD1 for D (5 bases). Looked up from germline, CDR1 is SQVTM and CDR2 is ANQGSEA. V gave up 4 bases and J gave up 7 bases, with 16 bases separating them. This CDR3 has 13 residues. The CDR3 DNA reads as TGCAGCGTTGTGGGGGGGAGAGTGACTGGCTACACCGTC. Translating gives CSVVGGRVTGYTV.

This clonotype was detected only once. This chain connects TRBV9 to TRBJ1-6; unclear D gene. The ends were cut back, 1 base at V and 2 bases at J, with 7 bases in the middle. The V gene's germline CDR1 is SGDLS and CDR2 YYNGEE. The CDR3 sequence is 15 residues long. The CDR3 is CASSVSGTYNSPLHF. For the CDR3, the DNA is TGTGCCAGCAGCGTAAGCGGTACCTATAATTCACCCCTCCACTTT.

The sample holds many counts of this clonotype. The V gene is TRBV7-2, the J gene TRBJ1-2, with D perhaps TRBD1 (6 bases). The CDR3 loop spans 14 amino acids. Germline loops: CDR1 SGHTA, CDR2 FQGNSA. The V end was cut by 5 bases, the J end by 7 bases, with 17 bases between. CDR3 region: CASSRRGKGGGYTF. CDR3 coding DNA: TGTGCCAGCAGCCGCAGGGGAAAAGGGGGTGGCTACACCTTC. The full variable domain, completed using reference TRBV7-2 and TRBJ1-2, is GAGVSQSPSNKVTEKGKDVELRCDPISGHTALYWYRQSLGQGLEFLIYFQGNSAPDKSGLPSDRFSAERTGGSVSTLTIQRTQQEDSAVYLCASSRRGKGGGYTFGSGTRLTVV.

This chain uses TRBV10-2 with TRBJ1-5; tentatively, D is TRBD1 (6 bases). Between the trimmed V and J ends, which lost 4 bases and 0 bases, there was a span of 16 bases. This CDR3 comprises 17 residues. CDR1 is WSHSY and CDR2 is SAAADI in the germline V gene. The CDR3 coding sequence is TGCGCCAGCAGTGCGGGACACGGATTATATAGCAATCAGCCCCAGCATTTT. Translated: CASSAGHGLYSNQPQHF.